Below, 12 T cell receptor beta chains from the same sample are listed, as sequenced in a study of T cells in Graves' hyperthyroidism and ophthalmopathy. RNA transcripts served as the template for amplifying TCR beta CDR3 regions. An initial round of RT-PCR targeting the TCR CDR3 relied on the HTBI primer set. MiXCR, applied by TCRdb to the multiplex PCR reads, yields one record per CDR3 protein. In the table there are about 680,000 distinct CDR3 sequences, 35% of which are singletons. The specimen sequenced was blood. The receptor source for this set is a woman between 40 and 50 years old with Graves' hyperthyroidism.

The genes are TRBV28 and TRBJ2-7; 7 positions match TRBD1. Germline-derived CDR1 and CDR2 are MDHEN and SYDVKM. V was pared by 5 bases and J by 5 bases, with 15 bases of the junction left unmatched. CDR3 size: 16 residues. CDR3 DNA: TGTGCCAGCAGTACGCCTACAGGGGCTGGAGACCACGAGCAGTACTTC. The encoded protein is CASSTPTGAGDHEQYF.

V usage is TRBV7-2 and J usage is TRBJ1-2, with D possibly matching TRBD1 (6 bases). CDR1 SGHTA and CDR2 FQGNSA come from the germline V gene. There are 17 residues in the CDR3. Trimming pared 0 bases from V and 0 bases from J, leaving 14 bases between. CDR3 protein: CASSLAPGALANYGYTF. In DNA form, the CDR3 reads TGTGCCAGCAGCTTAGCGCCGGGGGCCTTAGCTAACTATGGCTACACCTTC.

This clonotype was seen ten or more times. V and J are TRBV2 and TRBJ1-1; D is uncertain. The CDR3 is 11 amino acids. Germline V lookup: CDR1 SNHLY, CDR2 FYNNEI. Trimming cost V 8 bases and J 3 bases, with 7 bases left between them. This chain's CDR3 is CASDDDTEAFF. The CDR3 nucleotides read TGTGCCAGCGACGACGACACTGAAGCTTTCTTT.

This clonotype was counted ten times or more. The rearrangement joins TRBV19 to TRBJ2-7; 13 bases are a match to TRBD2. The CDR3 spans 14 residues. Germline-derived CDR1 and CDR2 are LNHDA and SQIVND (reference sequence). The J segment lost 7 bases and the V segment lost 5 bases, leaving 5 bases of the junction unmatched. CDR3 bases: TGTGCCAGTAGTGCGCGGACTAGCGGGGGAGAGCAGTACTTC. Encoded protein: CASSARTSGGEQYF.

V and J are TRBV7-2 and TRBJ2-3, with D unclear. The CDR3 is made up of 13 amino acids. V shed 1 base and J shed 5 bases, with 7 bases lying between them. CDR1 SGHTA and CDR2 FQGNSA come from the germline V gene. The chain's CDR3 is CASSLEAEDTQYF. Written as DNA, the CDR3 is TGTGCCAGCAGCTTAGAGGCGGAAGATACGCAGTATTTT. Full variable domain (outside the CDR3, taken from reference TRBV7-2 and TRBJ2-3): GAGVSQSPSNKVTEKGKDVELRCDPISGHTALYWYRQSLGQGLEFLIYFQGNSAPDKSGLPSDRFSAERTGGSVSTLTIQRTQQEDSAVYLCASSLEAEDTQYFGPGTRLTVL.

The chain recombines TRBV5-8 with TRBJ2-5, with 8 bases matching TRBD1. The CDR3 runs 15 residues. Germline V gives CDR1 SGHTS, CDR2 YDEGEE. J lost 2 bases, V lost 2 bases, and 5 bases had no gene match. CDR3 residues: CASSLGRGQQETQYF. DNA of the CDR3: TGTGCCAGCAGCTTAGGCAGGGGGCAACAAGAGACCCAGTACTTC.

This clonotype was picked up many times. One junction end does not reproduce the germline sequence, and a read error may be involved. The V call is TRBV5-1, the J call TRBJ1-1, with unresolved D. Germline assignment: CDR1 SGHRS and CDR2 YFSETQ. This CDR3 contains 13 residues. DNA of the CDR3: TGTGCCAGCAGCCCCGACGGGAACACTGAAGCTTTCTTT. Amino acid sequence: CASSPDGNTEAFF.

This clonotype appeared many times. The chain recombines TRBV7-8 with TRBJ1-1, with a possible D match to TRBD1 (5 bases). The CDR3 contains 15 residues. The V end was cut by 5 bases, the J end by 5 bases, with 18 bases between. CDR1 SGHVS and CDR2 FQNEAQ come from the germline V gene. CDR3 bases: TGTGCCAGCAGCCTTGGGGCAGGCCGTGGGACTGAAGCTTTCTTT. It translates to CASSLGAGRGTEAFF.

CDR3 DNA sequence: TGTGCCAGCAGCTTATGGGACAGGGGTCCCCAAGAGACCCAGTACTTC. Its translation is CASSLWDRGPQETQYF. The gene calls are TRBV11-2 and TRBJ2-5; TRBD1 matches at 10 bases. Germline CDR1 SGHAT, CDR2 FQNNGV. The CDR3 has 16 amino acids. Unmatched junction bases numbered 4, after V lost 2 bases and J lost 1 base. The entire variable domain, with the rest obtained from reference TRBV11-2 and TRBJ2-5, is as follows: EAGVAQSPRYKIIEKRQSVAFWCNPISGHATLYWYQQILGQGPKLLIQFQNNGVVDDSQLPKDRFSAERLKGVDSTLKIQPAKLEDSAVYLCASSLWDRGPQETQYFGPGTRLLVL.

The chain has TRBV27 and TRBJ1-1; 12 bases agree with TRBD1. This CDR3 spans 15 amino acids. The V gene's germline CDR1 is MNHEY and CDR2 SMNVEV (reference sequence). Unmatched junction bases numbered 4, after V lost 4 bases and J lost 4 bases. The CDR3 here is CASSSGQGAITEAFF. The CDR3 nucleotides are TGTGCCAGCAGTTCGGGACAGGGGGCGATCACTGAAGCTTTCTTT.

The chain joins TRBV7-2 to TRBJ2-5; 8 bases align to TRBD1. The CDR3 is 12 amino acids. Trimming cost V 11 bases and J 5 bases; bases outside gene matches: 7. Per the germline V gene, CDR1 is SGHTA and CDR2 is FQGNSA. CDR3 DNA sequence: TGTGCCCCGGGACAGGTTGAGGAGACCCAGTACTTC. Amino acid sequence: CAPGQVEETQYF.

This clonotype showed up many times. The chain joins TRBV7-2 to TRBJ2-5; no firm D call. V lost 3 bases and J lost 4, with 9 bases in between. CDR1 is SGHTA and CDR2 is FQGNSA in the germline V gene. CDR3 length equals 13 residues. The CDR3 coding sequence is TGTGCCAGCAGCTTCACGGGCGGAGAGACCCAGTACTTC. Its protein is CASSFTGGETQYF.